The clone carrying this T cell receptor beta chain was recorded only once. The data stem from a study of CD8+ T cells in alopecia areata. RNA, once extracted, was reverse transcribed into cDNA for use as the sequencing template. The method was immunoSEQ multiplex PCR; TCRdb's version includes in-frame clones alone and lacks a portion of them. The sample consists of approximately 150,000 clones, 85% to 90% of them appearing once. The CDR3 runs to 16 residues. V shed 3 bases, J shed 7 bases, and the junction held 10 bases outside the gene matches. Germline V gene sequence: CDR1 SGDLS, CDR2 YYNGEE. This sample's treatment: oral pan-JAK inhibitor, 5-10 mg twice daily.

The receptor was isolated from a human donor with alopecia areata. This specimen consisted of CD8+ T cells sorted from blood, obtained at week 4, from a patient treated with tofacitinib. The V call is TRBV9, the J call TRBJ2-1; TRBD2 aligns across 10 bases. This CDR3 is CASSDPAGGPGNEQFF. As DNA, the CDR3 is TGTGCCAGCAGCGACCCAGCGGGAGGGCCAGGGAATGAGCAGTTCTTC.